This T cell receptor (beta chain) was found in a study of OX40 agonist ivuxolimab in advanced cancers. Looking at the study overall: Patients were treated with ivuxolimab, an agonistic anti-OX40 (CD134) antibody.

Profiled with immunoSEQ multiplex PCR; TCRdb holds only in-frame clones, not every one. Of 70,000 to 80,000 clones in the sample, roughly 92% were seen once. No patient had autoimmune disease or received systemic immunosuppression. Germline V gene data show CDR1 as ENHRY and CDR2 as SYGVKD. Trimming shortened V by 4 bases and J by 8 bases, and 15 bases separated the two germline ends. This CDR3 is built from 14 residues. Sequenced material: CD4+ or CD8+ T cells sorted from blood, taken in a trial of the OX40 agonist ivuxolimab. The receptor comes from an adult with an advanced solid tumor such as melanoma, head and neck, liver or kidney cancer. V and J are TRBV10-3 and TRBJ2-1, with D perhaps TRBD1 (5 bases). The CDR3 coding sequence is TGTGCCATCAGTGCTCCAGGGAATAGTGATGAGCAGTTCTTC. Translating it yields CAISAPGNSDEQFF.